The 5 T cell receptor beta chains below come from one sample, sequenced in a study of T cell responses to AZD1222 COVID-19 vaccine. Sequencing used immunoSEQ multiplex PCR; TCRdb keeps in-frame clones, though not all of them. The repertoire holds about 82,000 clones, with around 90% as singletons. The material sequenced was peripheral blood, taken 28 days after the second AZD1222 dose. The receptor source for this set is an adult who received the AZD1222 COVID-19 vaccine.

V is TRBV30 and J is TRBJ1-5, with TRBD1 matching over 8 bases. Germline V gives CDR1 GTSNPN, CDR2 SVGIG (reference sequence). CDR3 length: 14 residues. The V segment lost 5 bases and the J segment 3 bases; nucleotides outside the gene matches: 6. The CDR3 protein is CAWGWTGHNQPQHF. As DNA, the CDR3 is TGTGCCTGGGGCTGGACAGGGCACAATCAGCCCCAGCATTTT.

The V call is TRBV6-5, the J call TRBJ1-2, with 7 bases identical to TRBD1. Unmatched junction bases numbered 7, after V lost 10 bases and J lost 8 bases. This CDR3 region has 11 residues. From germline, CDR1 is MNHEY and CDR2 SVGAGI. In DNA form, the CDR3 reads TGTGCCACCGAGGGGGCTGGGGGCTACACCTTC. Amino acid sequence: CATEGAGGYTF.

CDR3 nucleotide sequence: TGTGCCAGCAGTGCGGGAAGGAACACTGAAGCTTTCTTT. Amino acids: CASSAGRNTEAFF. The gene calls are TRBV27 and TRBJ1-1; D gene unclear. CDR3 length: 13 residues. Germline V gene data show CDR1 as MNHEY and CDR2 as SMNVEV (reference sequence). Trimming removed 5 bases from V and 1 base from J, with 8 bases in between.

The V gene is TRBV2, the J gene TRBJ1-6; perhaps TRBD1 as D (5 bases). Trimming left V 4 bases short and J 7 bases short, with 17 bases between. The CDR3 is made up of 16 amino acids. Per the germline V gene, CDR1 is SNHLY and CDR2 is FYNNEI. The CDR3 here is CASSGGRGAGNSPLHF. The CDR3 DNA sequence: TGTGCCAGCAGTGGTGGACGAGGGGCTGGGAATTCACCCCTCCACTTT.

The chain has TRBV2 and TRBJ2-1; D remains unclear. This CDR3 has 14 residues. Germline CDR1 SNHLY, CDR2 FYNNEI. V gave up 7 bases and J gave up 0 bases, with 10 bases separating them. The CDR3 here is CASIPTSSYNEQFF. The CDR3 DNA sequence: TGTGCCAGCATTCCCACGAGCTCCTACAATGAGCAGTTCTTC. The whole variable domain, filled in from reference TRBV2 and TRBJ2-1, reads EPEVTQTPSHQVTQMGQEVILRCVPISNHLYFYWYRQILGQKVEFLVSFYNNEISEKSEIFDDQFSVERPDGSNFTLKIRSTKLEDSAMYFCASIPTSSYNEQFFGPGTRLTVL.